This T cell receptor beta chain stems from a study of blood T cell repertoires in COVID-19. Study-level background: Samples of COVID-19 (acute and convalescent) were obtained from the United States, Italy and Spain. Sources were T cells, B-cell-depleted T cells, or PBMCs; the material itself was cDNA or gDNA.

Authors' analysis steps: Nucleated cell counts were estimated from reference gene primer amplification. TCRdb's copy holds only in-frame clones and misses some; the assay was immunoSEQ multiplex PCR. V, J and clone size were drawn from that table, and D and trimming were deduced from the DNA. The top ten hold roughly 4.5% of the sample, which has roughly 280,000 clones, roughly 80% seen once. The sample taken for sequencing was peripheral blood. The receptor's source is a man in his 60s who had recovered from COVID-19.

The CDR3 spells CASSHGSSYEQYF. CDR3 DNA: TGTGCCAGCAGCCACGGGAGCTCCTACGAGCAGTACTTC. The V gene is TRBV6-5, the J gene TRBJ2-7; possible D gene TRBD2, 6 bases. CDR1 and CDR2 from the germline V gene are MNHEY and SVGAGI. V lost 6 bases and J lost 0, with 9 bases in between. There are 13 residues in the CDR3.